This TCR beta chain was captured by sequencing in a study of type 1 and type 2 diabetes patients. Overall study context: CD4+ or CD8+ T cells were positively selected from PBMCs with microbeads. The whole study generated approximately 20 million paired-end reads.

The PCR template was genomic DNA. A primer set of 30 forward and 13 reverse primers amplified the CDR3. Each CDR3 protein gets one entry after TCRdb re-called the multiplex PCR reads with MiXCR. This table has about 290,000 distinct CDR3 sequences, around 47% appearing once. J lost 5 bases, V lost 4 bases, and 12 bases had no gene match. The CDR3 runs to 16 residues. Germline CDR1 and CDR2: SGHTA and FQGTGA. For this clonotype: Its antigen is unknown.

Whole-study results and caveats: Type 2 diabetes and control samples shared highly correlated V and J usage, averaging around 0.97.

The gene calls are TRBV7-3 and TRBJ2-7; 9 nucleotides line up with TRBD1. Specimen: peripheral blood mononuclear cells (PBMCs). This TCR came from a man in his late teens or twenties with type 2 diabetes. The CDR3 is CASSSLLGDRANEQYF. Here the CDR3 DNA reads TGTGCCAGCAGCTCGTTATTGGGGGACAGGGCCAACGAGCAGTACTTC. Full variable domain (rest looked up from reference TRBV7-3 and TRBJ2-7): GAGVSQTPSNKVTEKGKYVELRCDPISGHTALYWYRQSLGQGPEFLIYFQGTGAADDSGLPNDRFFAVRPEGSVSTLKIQRTERGDSAVYLCASSSLLGDRANEQYFGPGTRLTVT.